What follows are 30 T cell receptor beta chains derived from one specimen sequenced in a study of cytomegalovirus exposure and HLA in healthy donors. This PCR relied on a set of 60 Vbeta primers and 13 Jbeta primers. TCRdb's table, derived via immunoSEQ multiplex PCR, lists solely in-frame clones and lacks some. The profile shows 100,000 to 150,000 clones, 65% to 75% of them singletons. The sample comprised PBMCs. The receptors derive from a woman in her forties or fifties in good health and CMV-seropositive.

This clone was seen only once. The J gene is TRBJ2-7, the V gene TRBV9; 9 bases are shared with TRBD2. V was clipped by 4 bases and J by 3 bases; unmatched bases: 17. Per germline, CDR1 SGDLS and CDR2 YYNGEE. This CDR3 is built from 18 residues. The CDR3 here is CASSYRAGGLPAGYEQYF. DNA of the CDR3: TGTGCCAGCAGCTATAGAGCGGGGGGCCTACCCGCCGGCTACGAGCAGTACTTC.

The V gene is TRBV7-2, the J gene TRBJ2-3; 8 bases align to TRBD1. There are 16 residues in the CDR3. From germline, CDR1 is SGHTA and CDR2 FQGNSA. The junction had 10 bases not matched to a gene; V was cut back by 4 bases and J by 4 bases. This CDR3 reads CASSSTRGRPPDTQYF. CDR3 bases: TGTGCCAGCAGCTCCACCAGGGGGCGCCCCCCAGATACGCAGTATTTT. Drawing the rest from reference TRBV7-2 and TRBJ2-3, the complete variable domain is GAGVSQSPSNKVTEKGKDVELRCDPISGHTALYWYRQSLGQGLEFLIYFQGNSAPDKSGLPSDRFSAERTGGSVSTLTIQRTQQEDSAVYLCASSSTRGRPPDTQYFGPGTRLTVL.

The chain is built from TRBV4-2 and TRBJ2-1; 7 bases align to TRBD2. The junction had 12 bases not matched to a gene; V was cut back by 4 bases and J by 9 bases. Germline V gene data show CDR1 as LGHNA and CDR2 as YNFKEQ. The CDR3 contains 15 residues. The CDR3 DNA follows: TGTGCCAGCAGCCTCATCGGCGGGGGAAGGGGTGAGCAGTTCTTC. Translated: CASSLIGGGRGEQFF.

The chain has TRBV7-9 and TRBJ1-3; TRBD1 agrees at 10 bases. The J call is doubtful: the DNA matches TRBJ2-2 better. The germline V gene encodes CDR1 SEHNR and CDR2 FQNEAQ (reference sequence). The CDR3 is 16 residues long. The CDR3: CASSWDRGPYTGELFF. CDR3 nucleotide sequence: TGTGCCAGCAGCTGGGACAGGGGACCTTACACCGGGGAGCTGTTTTTT.

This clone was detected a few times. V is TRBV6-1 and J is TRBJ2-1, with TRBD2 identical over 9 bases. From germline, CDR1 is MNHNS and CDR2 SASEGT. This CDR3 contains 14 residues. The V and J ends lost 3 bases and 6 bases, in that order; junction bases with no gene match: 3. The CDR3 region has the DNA TGTGCCAGCAGTGATGGGACTAGCATCAATGAGCAGTTCTTC. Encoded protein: CASSDGTSINEQFF.

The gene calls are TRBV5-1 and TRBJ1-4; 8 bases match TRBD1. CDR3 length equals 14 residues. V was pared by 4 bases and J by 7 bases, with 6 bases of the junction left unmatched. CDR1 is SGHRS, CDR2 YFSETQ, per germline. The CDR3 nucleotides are TGCGCCAGCAGCGCCGGGACAGGTCCTGAAAAACTGTTTTTT. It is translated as CASSAGTGPEKLFF.

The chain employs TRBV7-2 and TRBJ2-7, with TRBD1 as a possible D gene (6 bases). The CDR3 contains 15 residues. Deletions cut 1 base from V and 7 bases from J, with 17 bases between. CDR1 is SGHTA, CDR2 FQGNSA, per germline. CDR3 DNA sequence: TGTGCCAGCAGCTTAGACAGGGTCCCCTACGAGGAGCAGTACTTC. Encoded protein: CASSLDRVPYEEQYF.

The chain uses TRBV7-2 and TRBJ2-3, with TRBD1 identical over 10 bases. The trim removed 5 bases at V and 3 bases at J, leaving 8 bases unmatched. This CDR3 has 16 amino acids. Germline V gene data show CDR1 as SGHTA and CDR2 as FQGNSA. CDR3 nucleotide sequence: TGTGCCAGCAGCCTCCCCCCGGGACAGGGGACAGATACGCAGTATTTT. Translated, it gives CASSLPPGQGTDTQYF.

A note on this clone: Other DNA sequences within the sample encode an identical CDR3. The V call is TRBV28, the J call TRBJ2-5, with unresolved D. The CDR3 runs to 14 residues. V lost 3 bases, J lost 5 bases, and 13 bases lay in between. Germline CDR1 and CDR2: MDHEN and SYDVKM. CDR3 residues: CASSFGQSRETQYF. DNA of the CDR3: TGTGCCAGCAGTTTTGGGCAGTCCCGGGAGACCCAGTACTTC.

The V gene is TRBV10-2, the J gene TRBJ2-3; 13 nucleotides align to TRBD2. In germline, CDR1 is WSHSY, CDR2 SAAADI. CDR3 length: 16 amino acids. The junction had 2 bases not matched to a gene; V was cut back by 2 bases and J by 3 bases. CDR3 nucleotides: TGCGCCAGCAGTGAGGGGACTAGCGGGGTTACAGATACGCAGTATTTT. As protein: CASSEGTSGVTDTQYF.

In nucleotides, the CDR3 is TGTGCCAGCAGCTTAGATCAGTATGGCTACACCTTC. Translation: CASSLDQYGYTF. The rearrangement uses TRBV11-2 and TRBJ1-2; D not resolved. CDR1 is SGHAT, CDR2 FQNNGV, per germline. The CDR3 is 12 residues long. The V and J ends lost 0 bases and 5 bases respectively, with 4 bases between them.

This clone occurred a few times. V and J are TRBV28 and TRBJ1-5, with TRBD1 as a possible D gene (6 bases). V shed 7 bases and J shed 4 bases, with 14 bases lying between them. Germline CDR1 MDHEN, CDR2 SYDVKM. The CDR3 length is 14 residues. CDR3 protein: CASKDSLRNQPQHF. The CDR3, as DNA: TGTGCCAGCAAGGACAGCCTTCGTAATCAGCCCCAGCATTTT. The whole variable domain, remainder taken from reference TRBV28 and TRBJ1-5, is DVKVTQSSRYLVKRTGEKVFLECVQDMDHENMFWYRQDPGLGLRLIYFSYDVKMKEKGDIPEGYSVSREKKERFSLILESASTNQTSMYLCASKDSLRNQPQHFGDGTRLSIL.

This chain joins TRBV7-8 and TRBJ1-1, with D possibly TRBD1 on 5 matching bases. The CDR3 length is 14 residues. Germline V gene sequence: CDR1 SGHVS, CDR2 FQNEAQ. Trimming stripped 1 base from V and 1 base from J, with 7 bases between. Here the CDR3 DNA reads TGTGCCAGCAGCTTAGTGGGGCCGAACACTGAAGCTTTCTTT. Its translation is CASSLVGPNTEAFF.

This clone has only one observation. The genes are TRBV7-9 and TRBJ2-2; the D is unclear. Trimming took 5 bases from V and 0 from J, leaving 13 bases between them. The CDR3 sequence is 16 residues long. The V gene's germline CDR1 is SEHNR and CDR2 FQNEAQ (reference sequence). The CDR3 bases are TGTGCCAGCAGCCCCGTTCCAACAACGAACACCGGGGAGCTGTTTTTT. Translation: CASSPVPTTNTGELFF.

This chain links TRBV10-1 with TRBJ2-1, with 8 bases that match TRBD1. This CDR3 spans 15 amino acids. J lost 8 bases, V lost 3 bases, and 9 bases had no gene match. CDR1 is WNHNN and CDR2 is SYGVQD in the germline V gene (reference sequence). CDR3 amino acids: CASSEGTGEGDEQFF. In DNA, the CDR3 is TGCGCCAGCAGTGAAGGGACAGGAGAGGGCGATGAGCAGTTCTTC.

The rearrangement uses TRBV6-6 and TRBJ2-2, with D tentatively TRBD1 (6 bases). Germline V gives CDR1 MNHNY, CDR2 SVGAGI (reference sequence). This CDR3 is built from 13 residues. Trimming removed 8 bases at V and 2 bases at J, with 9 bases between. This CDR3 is CASRTDNTGELFF. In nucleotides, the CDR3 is TGTGCCAGCCGGACAGATAACACCGGGGAGCTGTTTTTT.

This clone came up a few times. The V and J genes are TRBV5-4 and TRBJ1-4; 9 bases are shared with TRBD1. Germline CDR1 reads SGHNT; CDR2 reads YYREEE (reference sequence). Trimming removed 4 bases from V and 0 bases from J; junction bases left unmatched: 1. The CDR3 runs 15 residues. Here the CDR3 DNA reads TGTGCCAGCAGCGGGGACAGGGCAACTAATGAAAAACTGTTTTTT. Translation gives CASSGDRATNEKLFF.

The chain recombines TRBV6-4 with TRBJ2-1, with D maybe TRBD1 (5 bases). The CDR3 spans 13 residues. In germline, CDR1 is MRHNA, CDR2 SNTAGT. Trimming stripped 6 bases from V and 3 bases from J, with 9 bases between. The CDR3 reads CASSPQGYNEQFF. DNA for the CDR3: TGTGCCAGCAGCCCGCAGGGCTACAATGAGCAGTTCTTC.

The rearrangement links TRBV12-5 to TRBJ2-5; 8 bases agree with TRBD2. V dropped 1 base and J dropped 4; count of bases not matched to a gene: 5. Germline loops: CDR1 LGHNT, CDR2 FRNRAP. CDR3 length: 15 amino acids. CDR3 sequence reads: CASGLGAGERETQYF. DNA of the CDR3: TGTGCTAGTGGTTTGGGAGCGGGGGAGCGAGAGACCCAGTACTTC.

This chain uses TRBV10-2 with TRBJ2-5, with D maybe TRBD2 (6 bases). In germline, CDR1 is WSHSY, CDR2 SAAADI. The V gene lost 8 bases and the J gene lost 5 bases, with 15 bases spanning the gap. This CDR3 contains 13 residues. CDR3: CASLMGGGETQYF. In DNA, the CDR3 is TGCGCCAGCCTAATGGGGGGAGGTGAGACCCAGTACTTC.

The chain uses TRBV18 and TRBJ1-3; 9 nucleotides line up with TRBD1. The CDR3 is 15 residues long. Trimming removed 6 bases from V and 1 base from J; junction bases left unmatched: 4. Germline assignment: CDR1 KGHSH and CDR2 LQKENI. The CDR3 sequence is CASSDRGESGNTIYF. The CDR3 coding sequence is TGTGCCAGCTCGGACAGGGGAGAATCTGGAAACACCATATATTTT.

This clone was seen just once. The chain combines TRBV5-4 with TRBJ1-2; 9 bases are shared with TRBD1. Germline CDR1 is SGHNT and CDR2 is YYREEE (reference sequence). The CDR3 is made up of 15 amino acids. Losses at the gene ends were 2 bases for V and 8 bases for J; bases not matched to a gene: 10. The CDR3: CASSFSGTGPFGYTF. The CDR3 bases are TGTGCCAGCAGCTTTTCCGGGACAGGGCCGTTCGGCTACACCTTC.

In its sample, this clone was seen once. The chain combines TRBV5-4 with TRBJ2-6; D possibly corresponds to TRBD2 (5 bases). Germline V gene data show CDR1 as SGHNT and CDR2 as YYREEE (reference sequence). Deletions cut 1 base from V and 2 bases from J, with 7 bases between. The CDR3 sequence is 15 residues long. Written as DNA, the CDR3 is TGTGCCAGCAGCTTGTACGGGGCTGGGGCCAACGTCCTGACTTTC. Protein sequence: CASSLYGAGANVLTF.

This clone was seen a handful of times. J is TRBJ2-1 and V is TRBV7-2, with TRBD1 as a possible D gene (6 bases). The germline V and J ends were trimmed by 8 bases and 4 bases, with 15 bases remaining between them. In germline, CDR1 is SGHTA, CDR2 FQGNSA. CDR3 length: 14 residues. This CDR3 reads CASSTGYPYNEQFF. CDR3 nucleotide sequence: TGTGCCAGCTCTACAGGGTACCCTTACAATGAGCAGTTCTTC. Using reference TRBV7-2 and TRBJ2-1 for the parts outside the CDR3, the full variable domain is GAGVSQSPSNKVTEKGKDVELRCDPISGHTALYWYRQSLGQGLEFLIYFQGNSAPDKSGLPSDRFSAERTGGSVSTLTIQRTQQEDSAVYLCASSTGYPYNEQFFGPGTRLTVL.

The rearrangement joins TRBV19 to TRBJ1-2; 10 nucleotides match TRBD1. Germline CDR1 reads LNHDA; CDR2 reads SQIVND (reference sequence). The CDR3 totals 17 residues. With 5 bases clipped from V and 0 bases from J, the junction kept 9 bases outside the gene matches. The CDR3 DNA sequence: TGTGCCAGTAGTGCGGGGACAGGGGCCCCCTCTAACTATGGCTACACCTTC. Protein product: CASSAGTGAPSNYGYTF.

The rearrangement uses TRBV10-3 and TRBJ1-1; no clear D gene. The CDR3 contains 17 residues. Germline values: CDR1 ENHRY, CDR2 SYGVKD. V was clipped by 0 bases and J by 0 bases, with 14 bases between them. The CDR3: CAISESSWSQMNTEAFF. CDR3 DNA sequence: TGTGCCATCAGTGAGTCTAGTTGGAGCCAGATGAACACTGAAGCTTTCTTT.

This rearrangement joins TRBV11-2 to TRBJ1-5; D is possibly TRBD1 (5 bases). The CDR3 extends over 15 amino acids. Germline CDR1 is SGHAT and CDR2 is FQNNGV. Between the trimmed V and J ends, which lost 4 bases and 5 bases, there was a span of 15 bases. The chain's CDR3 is CASSSGLQAYQPQHF. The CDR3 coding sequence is TGTGCCAGCAGCTCGGGTCTACAGGCCTATCAGCCCCAGCATTTT.

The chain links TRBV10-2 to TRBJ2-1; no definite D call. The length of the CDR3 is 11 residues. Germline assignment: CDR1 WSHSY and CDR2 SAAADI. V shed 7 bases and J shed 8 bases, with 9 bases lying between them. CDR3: CASTEDHEQFF. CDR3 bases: TGCGCCAGCACCGAGGATCATGAGCAGTTCTTC.

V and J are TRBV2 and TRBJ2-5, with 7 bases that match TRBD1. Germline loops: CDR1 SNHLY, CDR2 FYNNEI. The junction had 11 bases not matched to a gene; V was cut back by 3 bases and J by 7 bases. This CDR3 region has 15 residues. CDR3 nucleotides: TGTGCCAGCAGTGACCTAACAGGGGCCATCGTGACCCAGTACTTC. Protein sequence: CASSDLTGAIVTQYF.

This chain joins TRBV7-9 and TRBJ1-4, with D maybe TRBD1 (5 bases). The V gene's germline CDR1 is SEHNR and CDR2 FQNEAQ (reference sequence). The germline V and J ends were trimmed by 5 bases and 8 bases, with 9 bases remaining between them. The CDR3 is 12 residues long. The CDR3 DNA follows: TGTGCCAGCAGCCTCTCAGGGGAAAAACTGTTTTTT. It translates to CASSLSGEKLFF.